These T cell receptor beta chains were read from a single sample in a study of Siglec-9 on CD8 T cells in melanoma. Repertoires were generated with immunoSEQ multiplex PCR, while TCRdb's copy carries only in-frame clones and drops some. The data contain roughly 35,000 clones, approximately 84% of them singletons. Sequencing input: Siglec-9- CD8+ T cells sorted from blood. All receptors come from a human donor in good health. The CDR3 runs from the conserved cysteine through the conserved F or W. Fields, in order: D gene, V gene, clone size, J gene, CDR3 protein, CDR3 DNA. A D gene is named only where the DNA matches it firmly. Some rows mark clone size as missing; the rest say once, few, many or name a class of expanded clone.

TRBD1	TRBV7-3	.	TRBJ1-1	CASSLVGTANTEAFF	TGTGCCAGCAGCTTAGTCGGGACAGCCAACACTGAAGCTTTCTTT
.	TRBV5-6	few	TRBJ1-1	CASSLGVRDTEAFF	TGTGCCAGCAGCTTGGGGGTCCGGGACACTGAAGCTTTCTTT
.	TRBV10-1	once	TRBJ2-1	CALQCSYPITYNEQFF	TGCGCCTTACAATGCAGTTATCCCATCACCTACAATGAGCAGTTCTTC
TRBD1	TRBV7-9	.	TRBJ1-1	CASSLPDRGLTEAFF	TGTGCCAGCAGCTTACCCGACAGGGGGCTAACTGAAGCTTTCTTT
TRBD2	TRBV4-2	few	TRBJ2-2	CASSQEAGTNTGELFF	TGTGCCAGCAGCCAGGAAGCGGGGACGAACACCGGGGAGCTGTTTTTT
TRBD2	TRBV27	.	TRBJ2-7	CASGGRGNEQYF	TGTGCCAGCGGCGGGAGGGGCAACGAGCAGTACTTC
TRBD1	TRBV9	.	TRBJ1-3	CASSVTGGGGNTIYF	TGTGCCAGCAGCGTTACAGGGGGCGGTGGAAACACCATATATTTT
TRBD2	TRBV28	once	TRBJ2-5	CASSFTASGILETQYF	TGTGCCAGCAGTTTCACGGCTAGCGGGATCTTAGAGACCCAGTACTTC
TRBD1	TRBV11-2	.	TRBJ1-5	CASSWGTGGSQPQHF	TGTGCCAGCAGCTGGGGGACAGGGGGCTCTCAGCCCCAGCATTTT
.	TRBV9	.	TRBJ1-1	CASSEHPNTEAFF	TGTGCCAGCAGTGAACACCCGAACACTGAAGCTTTCTTT
.	TRBV5-8	.	TRBJ2-5	CASSLAAQGQETQYF	TGTGCCAGCAGCTTGGCAGCCCAGGGCCAAGAGACCCAGTACTTC
TRBD1	TRBV7-9	once	TRBJ2-2	CASSLPGGWNTGELFF	TGTGCCAGCAGCTTACCAGGGGGATGGAACACCGGGGAGCTGTTTTTT
TRBD2	TRBV5-6	once	TRBJ2-7	CASSLRLAGGLPYEQYF	TGTGCCAGCAGCTTAAGACTAGCGGGAGGCCTACCCTACGAGCAGTACTTC
.	TRBV19	.	TRBJ1-2	CASSIAGEVFYGYTF	TGTGCCAGTAGTATAGCCGGGGAAGTCTTCTATGGCTACACCTTC
.	TRBV29-1	.	TRBJ1-2	CSVVGDYGYTF	TGCAGCGTTGTGGGGGACTATGGCTACACCTTC
.	TRBV6-1	few	TRBJ1-1	CASRLDGDLNTEAFF	TGTGCCAGCAGACTGGACGGAGACTTGAACACTGAAGCTTTCTTT
.	TRBV9	.	TRBJ2-7	CASSVEGSWVSEQYF	TGTGCCAGCAGCGTAGAGGGTAGTTGGGTGAGCGAGCAGTACTTC
.	TRBV10-1	.	TRBJ2-1	CASSTSSVRSNEQFF	TGCGCCAGCAGTACTAGCTCGGTTCGATCCAATGAGCAGTTCTTC
TRBD2	TRBV9	.	TRBJ2-5	CASSVSSRASGLQETQYF	TGTGCCAGCAGCGTCAGTAGTAGGGCTAGCGGACTACAAGAGACCCAGTACTTC
.	TRBV2	.	TRBJ2-2	CASNTGMAGELFF	TGTGCCAGTAACACGGGTATGGCCGGGGAGCTGTTTTTT
.	TRBV11-3	.	TRBJ2-7	CASSPRVGIGEQYF	TGTGCCAGCAGCCCCCGTGTGGGGATAGGCGAGCAGTACTTC
.	TRBV9	.	TRBJ1-4	CASSLEGQWEKLFF	TGTGCCAGCAGTCTAGAGGGGCAATGGGAAAAACTGTTTTTT
TRBD2	TRBV27	.	TRBJ2-7	CASSLNAGLAGYEQYF	TGTGCCAGCAGTTTAAATGCGGGACTAGCCGGGTACGAGCAGTACTTC
TRBD1	TRBV7-8	once	TRBJ2-3	CASRSDRMHTDTQYF	TGTGCCAGCAGATCGGACAGGATGCACACAGATACGCAGTATTTT
.	TRBV5-6	.	TRBJ2-7	CASREGQAYEQYF	TGTGCCTCCCGGGAGGGACAGGCTTACGAGCAGTACTTC
.	TRBV28	.	TRBJ2-3	CASDPGVQRGTDTQYF	TGTGCCAGCGACCCGGGGGTCCAACGGGGCACAGATACGCAGTATTTT
.	TRBV27	.	TRBJ2-7	CASSLRAGRTYEQYF	TGTGCCAGCAGTTTACGGGCGGGACGAACCTACGAGCAGTACTTC
TRBD1	TRBV29-1	.	TRBJ2-1	CSAQKAGTEGNEQFF	TGCAGCGCCCAAAAAGCCGGGACAGAGGGCAATGAGCAGTTCTTC
TRBD1	TRBV7-8	.	TRBJ1-2	CASSSLADRGDGYTF	TGTGCCAGCAGCTCACTCGCCGACAGGGGTGATGGCTACACCTTC
.	TRBV7-3	.	TRBJ2-3	CASSLVGTYTDTQYF	TGTGCCAGCAGCTTAGTCGGGACATATACAGATACGCAGTATTTT
TRBD1	TRBV5-1	.	TRBJ1-1	CASSSGTGRNTEAFF	TGCGCCAGCAGCTCCGGGACAGGGCGGAACACTGAAGCTTTCTTT
.	TRBV7-8	.	TRBJ1-1	CASSLNQMNTEAFF	TGTGCCAGCAGCTTAAATCAAATGAACACTGAAGCTTTCTTT
.	TRBV29-1	.	TRBJ2-3	CSGGTGSTDTQYF	TGCAGCGGCGGGACGGGGAGCACAGATACGCAGTATTTT
.	TRBV11-2	few	TRBJ2-7	CASSLVGYEQYF	TGTGCCAGCAGCTTAGTCGGGTACGAGCAGTACTTC
.	TRBV5-6	.	TRBJ1-6	CASSLLGREGGFYNSPLHF	TGTGCCAGCAGCCTCCTGGGCAGGGAAGGGGGATTCTATAATTCACCCCTCCACTTT
.	TRBV28	.	TRBJ1-4	CASNTGPTNEKLFF	TGTGCCAGCAATACAGGCCCAACTAATGAAAAACTGTTTTTT
TRBD2	TRBV2	.	TRBJ2-7	CASSGTAGGRYSYEQYF	TGTGCCAGCAGTGGGACGGCGGGGGGGAGATACTCCTACGAGCAGTACTTC
.	TRBV14	few	TRBJ2-1	CANSQPGPFF	TGTGCCAACTCCCAACCAGGCCCGTTCTTC
.	TRBV29-1	once	TRBJ1-1	CSAPTPRGAFF	TGCAGCGCTCCGACACCTAGAGGAGCTTTCTTT
TRBD1	TRBV12-5	.	TRBJ2-3	CASGLTGGIPDTQYF	TGTGCTAGTGGTTTGACAGGGGGGATCCCAGATACGCAGTATTTT
.	TRBV16	once	TRBJ2-4	CASSQDGATAKNIQYF	TGTGCCAGCAGCCAAGACGGGGCCACGGCCAAAAACATTCAGTACTTC
TRBD2	TRBV9	.	TRBJ2-3	CASSYSGGAADTQYF	TGTGCCAGCAGCTATAGCGGGGGGGCCGCAGATACGCAGTATTTT
TRBD1	TRBV6-6	once	TRBJ1-5	CASSPGQGNQPQHF	TGTGCCAGCAGCCCCGGACAGGGGAATCAGCCCCAGCATTTT
.	TRBV27	once	TRBJ2-2	CASSFRTDTGELFF	TGTGCCAGCAGTTTCAGGACCGACACCGGGGAGCTGTTTTTT
.	TRBV6-5	.	TRBJ1-2	CASSYSDGPYGYTF	TGTGCCAGCAGTTACTCCGACGGCCCCTATGGCTACACCTTC